Listed below are T cell receptor beta chains from one sample, sequenced in a study of shared clonotypes between healthy human individuals. Clones were sequenced by immunoSEQ multiplex PCR, and TCRdb holds only the in-frame ones, with some missing. The sample has some 2 million clones, just under 95% seen once. Sample: naive CD8+ T cells sorted from blood. These receptors originate from a man younger than 30 in good health. CDR3s include the opening cysteine and the closing phenylalanine or tryptophan.

TRBV10-3	CAIMAQGSNAEQFF
TRBV6-5	CASSYQGAYEQYF
TRBV5-4	CASSLEIAPDTQYF
TRBV5-6	CASSLVGEGVNTEAFF
TRBV5-1	CASSLELGSEQYF
TRBV7-2	CASSLGSWTEAFF
TRBV28	CASELAAATNEKLFF
TRBV7-9	CASSLSRAELGNYGYTF
TRBV6-5	CASRLSETYEQYF
TRBV25-1	CASSEVGPGNTIYF
TRBV13	CASSLRLAGYNEQFF
TRBV7-2	CASSLGPGDYEQYF
TRBV5-1	CASSLEGLTGGGTEAFF
TRBV5-8	CASFVTGELFF
TRBV27	CASSLHTGSSYEQYF
TRBV6-6	CATQGFSYEQYF
TRBV28	CASSALAGGSQETQYF
TRBV5-6	CASSISGTINTGELFF
TRBV28	CASSPPGQGTYNEQFF
TRBV14	CASSQGTGGLLLGDTQYF
TRBV5-1	CASSYDRGNSPLHF
TRBV7-9	CASSASRELKDRETQYF
TRBV4-2	CASSQDLLVGRAPAQDQPQHF